A single sample gave rise to the 21 T cell receptor beta chains below, sequenced in a study of breast tumors, draining lymph nodes, adjacent tissues. Axillary draining lymph nodes of breast cancer patients supplied the node samples. TCRdb independently ran MiXCR on the multiplex PCR reads; one entry per CDR3 protein. This table has around 150,000 distinct CDR3 sequences, around 20% appearing once. Sequenced input: axillary lymph node tissue. Every receptor here comes from a female donor with breast cancer. Some clones in this sample may be carry-over from other donors' samples.

A word on this clonotype: Given a much more abundant clone one base away, this may be a read error. CDR3 sequence reads: CANSVRDRGRVDTQYF. CDR3 nucleotides: TGTGCCAACAGCGTCCGGGACAGGGGGCGGGTAGATACGCAGTATTTT. The rearrangement uses TRBV9 and TRBJ2-3; TRBD1 agrees at 12 bases. Germline V gene data show CDR1 as SGDLS and CDR2 as YYNGEE. CDR3 length: 16 residues.

In regard to this clonotype: It may be a read error: a sequence one base away is much more abundant. The gene calls are TRBV5-8 and TRBJ2-3, with 8 positions matching TRBD2. The CDR3 contains 15 residues. Germline V lookup: CDR1 SGHTS, CDR2 YDEGEE. The CDR3 loop reads CAGSFAGTRVWEEYF. The CDR3 DNA follows: TGTGCCGGCAGCTTCGCCGGGACTAGGGTATGGGAGGAGTATTTT.

This clonotype was detected only a few times. J is TRBJ2-2 and V is TRBV18, with TRBD1 matching over 7 bases. The V gene's germline CDR1 is KGHSH and CDR2 LQKENI. J lost 6 bases, V lost 3 bases, and 7 bases had no gene match. This CDR3 has 15 residues. As DNA, the CDR3 is TGTGCCAGCTCACCTACCCGGGACAGCCCCGGGGAGCTGTTTTTT. Translated: CASSPTRDSPGELFF.

This clonotype showed up many times. The chain uses TRBV6-1 and TRBJ1-2; D possibly corresponds to TRBD1 (6 bases). V gave up 4 bases and J gave up 5 bases, with 8 bases separating them. The CDR3 has 12 residues. Germline-derived CDR1 and CDR2 are MNHNS and SASEGT. The CDR3 spells CASSVTGYGYTF. CDR3 coding DNA: TGTGCCAGCAGTGTGACAGGTTATGGCTACACCTTC.

This clonotype was observed at least ten times. J is TRBJ2-2 and V is TRBV12-3 or TRBV12-4; 16 bases map to TRBD2. Germline trimming cut 2 bases from V and 7 bases from J; bases unmatched to any gene: 7. The CDR3 is 18 residues long. CDR3 sequence (DNA): TGTGCCAGCAGTTTAACGGGACTAGCGGGAGGGAGGATCGGGGAGCTGTTTTTT. Translated, it gives CASSLTGLAGGRIGELFF.

This clonotype was counted ten times or more. The chain employs TRBV30 and TRBJ2-7; D not certain. Germline-derived CDR1 and CDR2 are GTSNPN and SVGIG (reference sequence). CDR3 length equals 15 residues. V was cut by 1 base and J by 1 base, with 14 bases left in between. The CDR3 here is CAWSGPTGLSYEQYF. CDR3 in DNA: TGTGCCTGGAGTGGCCCGACCGGGCTATCCTACGAGCAGTACTTC.

The chain has TRBV12-3 or TRBV12-4 and TRBJ2-1; 8 nucleotides line up with TRBD2. There are 16 residues in the CDR3. The junction had 10 bases not matched to a gene; V was cut back by 2 bases and J by 7 bases. The CDR3 sequence is CASSLLRTSGGNEQFF. CDR3 nucleotide sequence: TGTGCCAGCAGTTTACTCCGGACTTCGGGAGGGAATGAGCAGTTCTTC.

This clonotype was recorded at least ten times. The J gene is TRBJ1-2, the V gene TRBV28, with a weak D call TRBD1 (5 bases). There are 12 residues in the CDR3. The V gene lost 5 bases and the J gene lost 7 bases, with 11 bases spanning the gap. The germline V gene has CDR1 MDHEN and CDR2 SYDVKM. Here the CDR3 reads CASSPGLRGYTF. CDR3 coding DNA: TGTGCCAGCAGTCCAGGGCTCCGTGGCTACACCTTC.

This clonotype was recorded at least ten times. The chain couples TRBV2 to TRBJ2-5; 10 nucleotides align to TRBD1. With V trimmed by 5 bases and J by 2 bases, 2 bases remained unmatched. Germline CDR1 reads SNHLY; CDR2 reads FYNNEI. The CDR3 is 14 amino acids. CDR3 sequence reads: CASSRDRGQETQYF. DNA for the CDR3: TGTGCCAGCAGTAGGGACAGGGGACAAGAGACCCAGTACTTC.

Comment on this clonotype: Just one base apart from a much larger clone, this may be a read error. This chain links TRBV4-3 with TRBJ2-2; tentative D call: TRBD2 (6 bases). The CDR3 sequence is 15 residues long. The germline gives CDR1 LGHNA, CDR2 YSLEER. CDR3 bases: TGCGCCAGCAGCCAAGATGTAGTAGACACCGGGGGGCTGTTTTTT. Translated, it gives CASSQDVVDTGGLFF.

The chain has TRBV6-2 or TRBV6-3 and TRBJ2-4, with no clear D. The CDR3 sequence is 16 residues long. V was trimmed by 0 bases and J by 2 bases, leaving 11 bases between them. Germline values: CDR1 MNHEY, CDR2 SVGEGT. Here the CDR3 reads CASSYSRVDPKNIQYF. CDR3 sequence (DNA): TGTGCCAGCAGTTACTCCCGGGTCGACCCCAAAAACATTCAGTACTTC.

This clonotype was picked up many times. The rearrangement links TRBV7-9 to TRBJ2-7; D call uncertain. Trimming left V 5 bases short and J 5 bases short, with 13 bases between. The V gene's germline CDR1 is SEHNR and CDR2 FQNEAQ (reference sequence). The CDR3 contains 13 residues. The CDR3 DNA sequence: TGTGCCAGCAGCCCTACAGTTGACCACGAGCAGTACTTC. The encoded protein is CASSPTVDHEQYF.

This clonotype was detected many times. This rearrangement joins TRBV6-1 to TRBJ2-2; D might be TRBD1 (6 bases). Deletions cut 6 bases from V and 8 bases from J, with 10 bases between. CDR1 and CDR2 (germline): MNHNS, SASEGT. This CDR3 is 12 amino acids long. CDR3 in DNA: TGTGCCAGCAGAAACAGGGTTGGGGAGCTGTTTTTT. Its protein product is CASRNRVGELFF.

This clonotype was counted many times. The V and J genes are TRBV5-8 and TRBJ2-7, with D possibly TRBD1 on 6 matching bases. The V gene lost 4 bases and the J gene lost 2 bases, with 10 bases spanning the gap. The germline V gene has CDR1 SGHTS and CDR2 YDEGEE. The CDR3 loop spans 13 amino acids. The DNA of the CDR3 is TGTGCCAGCAGCGACTACAGGGCCTACGAGCAGTACTTC. This codes for CASSDYRAYEQYF.

In this sample, this clonotype turned up once. A read error is likely, as this CDR3 ends without the conserved phenylalanine or tryptophan. This chain joins TRBV5-6 and TRBJ2-3, with unresolved D. V dropped 1 base and J dropped 0 bases, with 6 bases sitting between them. Germline loops: CDR1 SGHDT, CDR2 YYEEEE. CDR3 length: 14 residues. CDR3 sequence: CASSLTGSTDTQYL. The CDR3 DNA is TGTGCCAGCAGCTTGACGGGTAGCACAGATACGCAGTATCTT.

The rearrangement joins TRBV28 to TRBJ2-2; 7 bases fit TRBD2. J gave up 6 bases and V 1 base, and 5 bases lay outside the gene matches. The germline gives CDR1 MDHEN, CDR2 SYDVKM. The CDR3 is 15 amino acids. The CDR3: CASSLFGLGSGELFF. The CDR3 DNA is TGTGCCAGCAGTTTATTCGGACTAGGTTCCGGGGAGCTGTTTTTT.

In this sample, this clonotype turned up many times. The chain recombines TRBV12-3 or TRBV12-4 with TRBJ1-5, with 7 positions matching TRBD1. The CDR3 is made up of 15 amino acids. V trimming: 6 bases; J trimming: 1 base; junction bases outside the gene matches: 6. The chain's CDR3 is CASSSDRASNQPQHF. CDR3 in DNA: TGTGCCAGCAGCTCCGACAGGGCGAGCAATCAGCCCCAGCATTTT.

This chain uses TRBV27 with TRBJ2-5; unclear D gene. The CDR3 covers 13 residues. The V gene lost 6 bases and the J gene lost 3 bases, with 11 bases spanning the gap. Germline V gene data show CDR1 as MNHEY and CDR2 as SMNVEV (reference sequence). In nucleotides, the CDR3 is TGTGCCAGCAGCAAAAGGGAAAAAGAGACCCAGTACTTC. Protein sequence: CASSKREKETQYF.

The chain has TRBV28 and TRBJ2-7, with D tentatively TRBD1 or TRBD2 (5 bases each). Trimming stripped 3 bases from V and 2 bases from J, with 14 bases between. Germline V gene data show CDR1 as MDHEN and CDR2 as SYDVKM. This CDR3 is built from 15 residues. In DNA, the CDR3 is TGTGCCAGCAGTTTTACGGGGCACGGCGCCTACGAGCAGTACTTC. It encodes CASSFTGHGAYEQYF.

In its sample, this clonotype was seen many times. The rearrangement joins TRBV29-1 to TRBJ2-1; 11 bases match TRBD2. V was pared by 2 bases and J by 9 bases, with 6 bases of the junction left unmatched. The CDR3 spans 14 residues. The germline V gene has CDR1 SQVTM and CDR2 ANQGSEA. CDR3 DNA: TGCAGCGTTGAAACTAGCGGGAGAGGAGGTGAGCAGTTCTTC. Translation gives CSVETSGRGGEQFF.

The V and J genes are TRBV30 and TRBJ2-1; TRBD2 matches 7 bases. The V and J ends lost 4 bases and 12 bases, in that order; junction bases with no gene match: 9. Germline V gene data show CDR1 as GTSNPN and CDR2 as SVGIG (reference sequence). The CDR3 length is 12 residues. The CDR3 reads CAWTHGLGGQFF. The CDR3 DNA is TGTGCCTGGACCCATGGACTAGGCGGGCAGTTCTTC.